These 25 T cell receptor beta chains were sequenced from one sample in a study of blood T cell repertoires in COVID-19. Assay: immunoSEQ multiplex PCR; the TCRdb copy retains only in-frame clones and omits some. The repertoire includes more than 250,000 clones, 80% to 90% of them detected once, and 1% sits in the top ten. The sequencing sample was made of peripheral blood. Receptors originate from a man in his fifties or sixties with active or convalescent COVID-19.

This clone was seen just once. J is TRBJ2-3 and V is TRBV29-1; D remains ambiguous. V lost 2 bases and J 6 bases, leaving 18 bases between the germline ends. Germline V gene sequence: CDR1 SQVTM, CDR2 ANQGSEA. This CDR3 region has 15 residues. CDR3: CSVESHGGPADTQYF. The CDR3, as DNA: TGCAGCGTTGAATCCCACGGCGGCCCCGCGGATACGCAGTATTTT.

The CDR3 spells CASSRRTGKNEKLFF. The CDR3 nucleotides read TGTGCCAGCTCAAGACGGACAGGGAAGAATGAAAAACTGTTTTTT. V gene TRBV18 combines with J gene TRBJ1-4; 8 bases are a match to TRBD1. Germline trimming cut 5 bases from V and 5 bases from J; bases unmatched to any gene: 7. The CDR3 sequence is 15 residues long. CDR1 KGHSH and CDR2 LQKENI come from the germline V gene. The full variable domain, with the rest looked up from reference TRBV18 and TRBJ1-4, is NAGVMQNPRHLVRRRGQEARLRCSPMKGHSHVYWYRQLPEEGLKFMVYLQKENIIDESGMPKERFSAEFPKEGPSILRIQQVVRGDSAAYFCASSRRTGKNEKLFFGSGTQLSVL.

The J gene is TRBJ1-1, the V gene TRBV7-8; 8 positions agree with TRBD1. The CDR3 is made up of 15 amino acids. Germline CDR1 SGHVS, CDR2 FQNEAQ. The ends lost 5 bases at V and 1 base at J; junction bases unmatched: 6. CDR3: CASSPYGTGNTEAFF. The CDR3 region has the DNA TGTGCCAGCAGCCCTTACGGGACAGGGAACACTGAAGCTTTCTTT.

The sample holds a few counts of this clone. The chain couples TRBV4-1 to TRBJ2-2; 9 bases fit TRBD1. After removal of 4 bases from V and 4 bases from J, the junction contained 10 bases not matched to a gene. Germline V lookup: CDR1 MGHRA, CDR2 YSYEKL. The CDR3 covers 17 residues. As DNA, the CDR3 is TGCGCCAGCAGCCCCGTTGGGGACAGGGCGATCACCGGGGAGCTGTTTTTT. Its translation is CASSPVGDRAITGELFF.

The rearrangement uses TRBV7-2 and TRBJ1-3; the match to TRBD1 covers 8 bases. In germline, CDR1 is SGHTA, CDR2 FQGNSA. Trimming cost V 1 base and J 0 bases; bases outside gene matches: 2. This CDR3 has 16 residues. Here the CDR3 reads CASSLGQGSSGNTIYF. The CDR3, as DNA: TGTGCCAGCAGCTTAGGACAGGGGAGCTCTGGAAACACCATATATTTT. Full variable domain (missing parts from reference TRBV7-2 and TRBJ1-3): GAGVSQSPSNKVTEKGKDVELRCDPISGHTALYWYRQSLGQGLEFLIYFQGNSAPDKSGLPSDRFSAERTGGSVSTLTIQRTQQEDSAVYLCASSLGQGSSGNTIYFGEGSWLTVV.

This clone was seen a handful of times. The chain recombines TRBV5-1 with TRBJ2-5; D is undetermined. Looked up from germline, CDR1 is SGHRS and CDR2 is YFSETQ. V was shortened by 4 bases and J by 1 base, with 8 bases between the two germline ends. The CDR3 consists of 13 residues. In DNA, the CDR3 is TGCGCCAGCAGCAGAGACACCCAAGAGACCCAGTACTTC. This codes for CASSRDTQETQYF.

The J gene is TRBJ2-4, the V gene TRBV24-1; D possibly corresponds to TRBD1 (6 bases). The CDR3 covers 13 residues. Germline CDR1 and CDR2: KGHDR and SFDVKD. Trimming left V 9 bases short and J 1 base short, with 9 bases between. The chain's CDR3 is CATSTGAKNIQYF. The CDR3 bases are TGTGCCACCTCCACAGGGGCCAAAAACATTCAGTACTTC.

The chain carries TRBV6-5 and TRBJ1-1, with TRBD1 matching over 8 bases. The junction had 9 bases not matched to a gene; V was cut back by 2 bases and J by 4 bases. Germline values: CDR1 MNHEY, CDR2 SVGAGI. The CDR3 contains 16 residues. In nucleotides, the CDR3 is TGTGCCAGCAGTTACAGGCGGACAGGGCGGGGCACTGAAGCTTTCTTT. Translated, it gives CASSYRRTGRGTEAFF.

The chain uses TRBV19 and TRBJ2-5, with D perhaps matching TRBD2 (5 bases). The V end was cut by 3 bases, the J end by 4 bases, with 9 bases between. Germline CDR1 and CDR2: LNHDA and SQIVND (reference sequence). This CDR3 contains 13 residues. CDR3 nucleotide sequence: TGTGCCAGTAGTATGAATCGGGGAGAGACCCAGTACTTC. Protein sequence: CASSMNRGETQYF.

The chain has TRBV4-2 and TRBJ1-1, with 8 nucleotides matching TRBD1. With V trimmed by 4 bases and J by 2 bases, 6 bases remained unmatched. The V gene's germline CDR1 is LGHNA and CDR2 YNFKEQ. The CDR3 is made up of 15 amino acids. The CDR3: CASSPNGQGNTEAFF. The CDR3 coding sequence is TGTGCCAGCAGCCCGAATGGACAGGGAAACACTGAAGCTTTCTTT.

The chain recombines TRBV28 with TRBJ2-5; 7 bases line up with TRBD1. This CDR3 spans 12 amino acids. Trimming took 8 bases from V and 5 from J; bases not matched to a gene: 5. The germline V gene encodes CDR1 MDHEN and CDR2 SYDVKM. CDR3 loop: CASLTTGETQYF. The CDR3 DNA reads TGTGCCAGCCTTACGACAGGGGAGACCCAGTACTTC.

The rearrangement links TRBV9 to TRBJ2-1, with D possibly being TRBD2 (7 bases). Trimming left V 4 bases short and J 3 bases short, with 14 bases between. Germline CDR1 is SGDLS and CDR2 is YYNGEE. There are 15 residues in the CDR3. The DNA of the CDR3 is TGTGCCAGCAGCCTAACGGGGGGCATCTACAATGAGCAGTTCTTC. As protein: CASSLTGGIYNEQFF. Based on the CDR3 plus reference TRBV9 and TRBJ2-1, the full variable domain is DSGVTQTPKHLITATGQRVTLRCSPRSGDLSVYWYQQSLDQGLQFLIQYYNGEERAKGNILERFSAQQFPDLHSELNLSSLELGDSALYFCASSLTGGIYNEQFFGPGTRLTVL.

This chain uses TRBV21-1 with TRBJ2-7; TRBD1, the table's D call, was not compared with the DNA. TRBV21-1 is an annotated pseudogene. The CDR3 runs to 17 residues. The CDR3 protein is CASSKDPPGQGGSEQYF. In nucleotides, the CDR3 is TGTGCCAGCAGCAAAGACCCACCGGGACAGGGTGGAAGCGAGCAGTACTTC.

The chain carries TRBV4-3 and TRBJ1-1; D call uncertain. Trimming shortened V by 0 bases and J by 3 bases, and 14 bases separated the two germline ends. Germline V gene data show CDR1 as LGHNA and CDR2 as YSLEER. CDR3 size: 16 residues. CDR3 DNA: TGCGCCAGCAGCCAAGATGGAGGAAATGCGGACACTGAAGCTTTCTTT. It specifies CASSQDGGNADTEAFF.

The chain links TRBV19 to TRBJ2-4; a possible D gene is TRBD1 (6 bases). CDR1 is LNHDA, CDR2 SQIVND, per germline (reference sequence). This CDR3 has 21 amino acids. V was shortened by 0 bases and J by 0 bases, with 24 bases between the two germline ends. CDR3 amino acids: CASSIEALGAPGRLAKNIQYF. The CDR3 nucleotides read TGTGCCAGTAGTATAGAGGCCCTGGGGGCCCCCGGGCGTTTAGCCAAAAACATTCAGTACTTC.

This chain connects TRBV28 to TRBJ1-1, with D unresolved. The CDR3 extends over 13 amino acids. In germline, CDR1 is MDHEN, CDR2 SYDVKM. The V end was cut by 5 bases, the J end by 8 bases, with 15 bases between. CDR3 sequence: CASSPPDRGEAFF. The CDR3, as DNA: TGTGCCAGCAGTCCTCCGGACCGGGGAGAAGCTTTCTTT.

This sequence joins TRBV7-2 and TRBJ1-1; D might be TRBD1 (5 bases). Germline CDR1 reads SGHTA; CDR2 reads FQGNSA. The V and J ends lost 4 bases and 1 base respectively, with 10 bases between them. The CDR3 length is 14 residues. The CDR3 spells CASSSRDSNTEAFF. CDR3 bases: TGTGCCAGCAGCTCCCGGGACTCGAACACTGAAGCTTTCTTT. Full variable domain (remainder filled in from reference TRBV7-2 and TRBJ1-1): GAGVSQSPSNKVTEKGKDVELRCDPISGHTALYWYRQSLGQGLEFLIYFQGNSAPDKSGLPSDRFSAERTGGSVSTLTIQRTQQEDSAVYLCASSSRDSNTEAFFGQGTRLTVV.

CDR3 coding DNA: TGTGCCAGCAGTTATATACGGACAGAATACACAGATACGCAGTATTTT. Translated: CASSYIRTEYTDTQYF. This sequence joins TRBV6-2 or TRBV6-3 and TRBJ2-3; TRBD1 is a possible D gene (6 bases). Per germline, CDR1 MNHEY and CDR2 SVGEGT. This CDR3 spans 16 amino acids. Trimming pared 3 bases from V and 2 bases from J, leaving 15 bases between.

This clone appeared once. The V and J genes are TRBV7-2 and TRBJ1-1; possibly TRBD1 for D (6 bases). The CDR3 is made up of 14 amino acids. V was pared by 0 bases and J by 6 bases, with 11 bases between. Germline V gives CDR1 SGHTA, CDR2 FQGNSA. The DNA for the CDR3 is TGTGCCAGCAGCTTAGCCCAGGGGTATCCTGAAGCTTTCTTT. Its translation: CASSLAQGYPEAFF.

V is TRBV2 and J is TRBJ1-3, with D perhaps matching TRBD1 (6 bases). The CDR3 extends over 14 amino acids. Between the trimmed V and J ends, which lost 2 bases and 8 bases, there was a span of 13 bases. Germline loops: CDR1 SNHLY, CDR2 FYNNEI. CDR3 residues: CASSERRQGHTIYF. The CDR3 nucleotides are TGTGCCAGCAGTGAAAGGCGGCAGGGGCACACCATATATTTT.

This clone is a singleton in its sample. CDR3 loop: CATSDPRTGGGTDTQYF. CDR3 in DNA: TGTGCCACCAGTGATCCCAGGACAGGGGGAGGCACAGATACGCAGTATTTT. J is TRBJ2-3 and V is TRBV24-1, with 10 nucleotides matching TRBD1. J was trimmed by 1 base and V by 3 bases; bases with no gene match: 6. CDR3 length: 17 residues. CDR1 and CDR2 from the germline V gene are KGHDR and SFDVKD.

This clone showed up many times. CDR3 sequence: CASSRAGNSPLHF. The DNA for the CDR3 is TGTGCCAGCTCCCGGGCGGGGAATTCACCCCTCCACTTT. The genes are TRBV11-2 and TRBJ1-6; no definite D call. In germline, CDR1 is SGHAT, CDR2 FQNNGV. This CDR3 comprises 13 residues. V lost 8 bases and J 7 bases, leaving 12 bases between the germline ends.

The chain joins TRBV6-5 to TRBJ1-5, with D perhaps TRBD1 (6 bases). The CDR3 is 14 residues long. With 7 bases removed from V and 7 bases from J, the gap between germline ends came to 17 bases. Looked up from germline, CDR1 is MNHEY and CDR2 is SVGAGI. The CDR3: CASKSGDVGQPQHF. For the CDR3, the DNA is TGTGCCAGCAAATCAGGGGATGTCGGACAGCCCCAGCATTTT.

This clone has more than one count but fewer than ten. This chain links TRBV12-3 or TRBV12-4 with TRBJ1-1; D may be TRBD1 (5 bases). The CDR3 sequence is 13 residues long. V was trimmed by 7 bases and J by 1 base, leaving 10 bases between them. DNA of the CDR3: TGTGCCAGCACCCTACAGGAGAACACTGAAGCTTTCTTT. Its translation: CASTLQENTEAFF.

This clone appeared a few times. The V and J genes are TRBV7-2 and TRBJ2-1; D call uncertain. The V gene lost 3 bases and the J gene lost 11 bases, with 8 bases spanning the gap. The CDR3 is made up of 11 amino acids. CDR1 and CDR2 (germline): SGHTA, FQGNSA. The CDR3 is CASSFQVKQFF. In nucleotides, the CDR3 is TGTGCCAGCAGCTTCCAGGTCAAGCAGTTCTTC.